The clone carrying this T cell receptor (beta chain) was observed a handful of times. The data are from a study of T-cell reconstitution after alpha-beta-depleted transplantation in children. The ends were cut back, 4 bases at V and 2 bases at J, with 14 bases in the middle. Germline V gene lookup returns CDR1 LGHDT and CDR2 YNNKEL (reference sequence). The CDR3 extends over 15 amino acids. Construction of the TCRbeta library involved unique molecular identifiers. One entry per CDR3 protein results from TCRdb running MiXCR on the PCR reads. The sample shows about 540,000 distinct CDR3 sequences, around 16% of them seen only once.

The sequence was collected from a human donor who donated a stem cell graft to a child with acute lymphoblastic leukemia. The V call is TRBV3-1, the J call TRBJ1-2, with D perhaps matching TRBD1 (5 bases). Sequences were derived from PBMCs from the stem cell graft donor, sampled from the stem cell graft. CDR3 sequence reads: CASSLQGETNYGYTF. The CDR3 coding sequence is TGTGCCAGCAGCCTTCAGGGAGAAACCAACTATGGCTACACCTTC.